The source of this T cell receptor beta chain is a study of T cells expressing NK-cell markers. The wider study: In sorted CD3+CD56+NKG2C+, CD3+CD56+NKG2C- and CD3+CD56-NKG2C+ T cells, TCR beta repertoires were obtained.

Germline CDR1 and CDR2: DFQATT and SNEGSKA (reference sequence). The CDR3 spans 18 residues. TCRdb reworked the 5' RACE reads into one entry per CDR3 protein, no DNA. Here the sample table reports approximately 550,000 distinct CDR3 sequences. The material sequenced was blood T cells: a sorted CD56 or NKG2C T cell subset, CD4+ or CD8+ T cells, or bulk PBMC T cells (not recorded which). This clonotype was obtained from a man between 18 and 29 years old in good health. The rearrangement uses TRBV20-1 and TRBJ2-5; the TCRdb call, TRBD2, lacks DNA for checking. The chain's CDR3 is CSARDFLSEEGFGETQYF.